These T cell receptor beta chains were read from a single sample in a study of blood T cell repertoires in COVID-19. This table comes from immunoSEQ multiplex PCR, and its TCRdb copy is limited to in-frame clones, with some not included. The table lists about 45,000 clones, around 87% of them singletons. The sequenced sample consisted of peripheral blood. These receptors all stem from a human donor in a cohort sampled during active COVID-19. CDR3s include the opening cysteine and the closing phenylalanine or tryptophan. The order of the fields is J gene, V gene, CDR3 protein.

TRBJ1-2,TRBV5-8,CASSPTLSQRFYGYTF
TRBJ2-1,TRBV7-6,CASSLARDEQFF
TRBJ1-2,TRBV3-1/TRBV3-2,CASSQAGGRDGYTF
TRBJ2-7,TRBV15,CATSRAGTGAYEQYF
TRBJ2-1,TRBV7-3,CASSLTAGDNEQFF
TRBJ1-5,TRBV28,CASSLGDRGWAISQPQHF
TRBJ2-2,TRBV7-3,CASSLTHGELFF
TRBJ2-1,TRBV28,CASSDPSGGRADEQFF
TRBJ1-5,TRBV10-2,CASRGTGGHNQPQHF
TRBJ1-4,TRBV7-9,CASRRTANEKLFF
TRBJ2-1,TRBV2,CASSEDIGLAGNEQFF
TRBJ2-5,TRBV4-1,CASSPGTSGQETQYF
TRBJ2-1,TRBV9,CASSVVLAGVNEQFF
TRBJ2-3,TRBV27,CASSIRGPSTDTQYF
TRBJ2-4,TRBV2,CASSADRGPGIQYF
TRBJ2-2,TRBV4-3,CASSLRTSGNTGELFF
TRBJ1-1,TRBV30,CAWSVSGRTEAFF
TRBJ1-1,TRBV5-1,CASSTFGQGTEAFF
TRBJ2-4,TRBV24-1,CATSVGTGGGKNIQYF
TRBJ2-3,TRBV5-4,CASSPGLAGTDTQYF
TRBJ1-1,TRBV18,CASSPGGTGRNTEAFF
TRBJ2-7,TRBV12-3/TRBV12-4,CASRGTARYEQYF
TRBJ2-5,TRBV9,CASSVAGDQETQYF
TRBJ2-5,TRBV11-1,CASSSDLLWETQYF
TRBJ2-1,TRBV5-6,CASSLDVGAFYNEQFF
TRBJ2-2,TRBV27,CASSLSPGRLTNTGELFF
TRBJ2-4,TRBV28,CASSSTRGVAKNIQYF
TRBJ2-7,TRBV30,CAWRAAAFGEQYF
TRBJ2-1,TRBV30,CAWSAGQGAFNEQFF
TRBJ2-1,TRBV7-2,CASSSGQGPDKFF
TRBJ2-3,TRBV5-1,CASSPVGGASTDTQYF
TRBJ2-1,TRBV30,CAWTESGTGGHNEQFF
TRBJ2-5,TRBV19,CASSRLAGGLETQYF
TRBJ2-3,TRBV7-7,CASSTGLAGITDTQYF
TRBJ1-4,TRBV28,CASSAAGNRGEKLFF
TRBJ2-3,TRBV6-5,CASNKAGGPGDTQYF
TRBJ2-1,TRBV30,CAWRGLAGGRTYFNEQFF
TRBJ2-7,TRBV4-2,CASSPEGSTVYEQYF
TRBJ1-2,TRBV18,CASSPSAGANYGYTF
TRBJ2-7,TRBV19,CASSWRGSYEQYF
TRBJ2-1,TRBV6-5,CVSTGVLHEQFF
TRBJ1-5,TRBV20-1,CSASSSRDTEPQHF
TRBJ2-3,TRBV15,CATSNQIGFPDTQYF
TRBJ2-1,TRBV19,CASSNTGADNEQFF
TRBJ1-2,TRBV7-2,CASSLDPQGAMVYGYTF
TRBJ2-5,TRBV5-1,CASSPGTSGSPETQYF
TRBJ1-1,TRBV2,CASSPQGGDTEAFF
TRBJ1-4,TRBV4-1,CASSLERANEKLFF
TRBJ2-1,TRBV29-1,CSVEIRVQFF
TRBJ2-5,TRBV14,CASSQRRSGSGTQYF
TRBJ2-3,TRBV13,CASSSSRLRLTDTQYF
TRBJ2-7,TRBV6-5,CASSYGTAPHEQYF
TRBJ2-3,TRBV24-1,CATSDLSAGDGDTQYF
TRBJ2-7,TRBV10-3,CAISEPLGSHEQYF
TRBJ2-5,TRBV7-2,CASSPQAGGQETQYF
TRBJ1-1,TRBV19,CASSILRTGGTEAFF
TRBJ2-7,TRBV5-1,CARSLGGGRTPGTPYYEQYF
TRBJ2-1,TRBV11-1,CASSVDRGLGNEQFF
TRBJ2-3,TRBV10-3,CAIMWGGGGTDTQYF
TRBJ2-3,TRBV10-3,CAIGLAGTSTDTQYF